The clone carrying this T cell receptor beta chain was seen a handful of times. MiXCR, run by TCRdb on the 5' RACE reads, gives a single entry per CDR3 protein. The sample has approximately 52,000 distinct CDR3 sequences, around 10% seen once. The CDR3 loop spans 16 amino acids. The germline gives CDR1 LNHNV, CDR2 YYDKDF (reference sequence). V lost 3 bases and J 1 base, leaving 13 bases between the germline ends. The data stem from a study of T-cell memory formation after mild COVID-19. As for the study in general: Largely, TCR clusters stayed within a single donor.

Sample: PBMCs or a T cell subset sorted from them (not recorded which). The source of this sequence is an adult woman who had mild COVID-19 (a few samples of this study predate the infection). Cell type and time point are not known. This chain connects TRBV15 to TRBJ2-1; no reliable D call. CDR3 protein: CATSSLLRESYNEQFF. The DNA for the CDR3 is TGTGCCACCAGCAGCCTCTTGCGAGAGTCCTACAATGAGCAGTTCTTC. Together with reference TRBV15 and TRBJ2-1, the CDR3 gives the full variable domain: DAMVIQNPRYQVTQFGKPVTLSCSQTLNHNVMYWYQQKSSQAPKLLFHYYDKDFNNEADTPDNFQSRRPNTSFCFLDIRSPGLGDTAMYLCATSSLLRESYNEQFFGPGTRLTVL.